This TCR beta chain came from a study of PD-1 blockade in classical Hodgkin lymphoma. There was relapse after autologous stem cell transplantation in every patient, and there was variation in brentuximab vedotin exposure. Profiled with immunoSEQ multiplex PCR; TCRdb holds only in-frame clones, not every one. The repertoire holds around 20,000 clones, with roughly 77% as singletons. V was clipped by 2 bases and J by 5 bases, with 9 bases between them. There are 13 residues in the CDR3. CDR1 is SGHAT, CDR2 FQNNGV, per germline. The chain has TRBV11-2 and TRBJ1-1; D not resolved. The clonotype was recovered from a human donor with classical Hodgkin lymphoma. This specimen consisted of peripheral blood mononuclear cells (PBMCs), obtained before the second cycle of nivolumab. CDR3 residues: CASSLTTGTEAFF. CDR3 DNA: TGTGCCAGCAGCTTAACCACGGGGACTGAAGCTTTCTTT. Full variable domain (remainder filled in from reference TRBV11-2 and TRBJ1-1): EAGVAQSPRYKIIEKRQSVAFWCNPISGHATLYWYQQILGQGPKLLIQFQNNGVVDDSQLPKDRFSAERLKGVDSTLKIQPAKLEDSAVYLCASSLTTGTEAFFGQGTRLTVV.